This entry features one TCR beta chain sequence. What it binds is unknown. Sequenced by immunoSEQ multiplex PCR; TCRdb stores in-frame clones only, minus some. Among roughly 150,000 clones listed, under 95% were seen once. The sample comes from a study of T cell responses to AZD1222 COVID-19 vaccine. Study findings and constraints: A mostly white British donor set with more females was recruited, and clonal diversity was possibly underestimated. Among vaccine-associated CD4 TCRs, coverage spanned spike, with dominance at 160-218 and 743-854.

J lost 7 bases, V lost 5 bases, and 7 bases had no gene match. Germline V CDR1 and CDR2: MNHEY, SVGAGI. This CDR3 has 14 residues. The source material was peripheral blood, sampled 28 days after the second AZD1222 dose. This TCR derives from an adult who received the AZD1222 COVID-19 vaccine. The gene calls are TRBV6-5 and TRBJ1-4; 7 bases align to TRBD1. The CDR3 region is CASSQTGSIEKLFF. CDR3 in DNA: TGTGCCAGCAGTCAGACAGGGTCGATTGAAAAACTGTTTTTT.